The 5 T cell receptor beta chains reported below all come from one sample, sequenced in a study of blood T cell repertoires in COVID-19. Libraries were prepared by immunoSEQ multiplex PCR; TCRdb keeps only in-frame clonotypes and omits some of them. The sample has 200,000 or so clones, over 75% seen once; the top ten hold 4.5% to 5.5%. Sequencing was done on a sample of peripheral blood. Source of these receptors: a human donor in a cohort sampled during active COVID-19.

The V call is TRBV28, the J call TRBJ1-5, with 8 bases fitting TRBD1. CDR1 and CDR2 from the germline V gene are MDHEN and SYDVKM. The CDR3 length is 14 residues. V shed 4 bases, J shed 3 bases, and the junction held 2 bases outside the gene matches. The CDR3 spells CASSSRGPNQPQHF. In DNA, the CDR3 is TGTGCCAGCAGTTCCAGGGGGCCCAATCAGCCCCAGCATTTT.

The V call is TRBV5-1, the J call TRBJ2-1, with 14 bases fitting TRBD2. CDR1 and CDR2 (germline): SGHRS, YFSETQ. V shed 0 bases, J shed 1 base, and the junction held 0 bases outside the gene matches. The CDR3 is 17 residues long. The CDR3 here is CASSLGLAGGSYNEQFF. CDR3 bases: TGCGCCAGCAGCTTGGGACTAGCGGGAGGGTCCTACAATGAGCAGTTCTTC.

The gene calls are TRBV19 and TRBJ2-4; D perhaps matches TRBD1 (6 bases). Looked up from germline, CDR1 is LNHDA and CDR2 is SQIVND (reference sequence). This CDR3 contains 17 residues. The V and J ends lost 4 bases and 0 bases respectively, with 16 bases between them. The CDR3 sequence: CASSTTTGFIAKNIQYF. The CDR3 DNA is TGTGCCAGTAGTACGACGACAGGTTTTATAGCCAAAAACATTCAGTACTTC.

Worth noting for this clone: At one of its ends the junction is not consistent with the germline gene, which may arise from a read error. This CDR3 reads CATSALASGQGTQYF. The CDR3 nucleotides are TGTGCCACCAGTGCTCTGGCTAGCGGCCAAGGGACCCAGTACTTC. The chain recombines TRBV24-1 with TRBJ2-5; 7 bases line up with TRBD2. Germline CDR1 and CDR2: KGHDR and SFDVKD. The CDR3 length is 15 residues.

CDR3 in DNA: TGCAGCGTCGCAGACAGGGGAGGGACAGATACGCAGTATTTT. Its protein is CSVADRGGTDTQYF. This sequence joins TRBV29-1 and TRBJ2-3, with a possible D match to TRBD1 (8 bases). CDR1 and CDR2 from the germline V gene are SQVTM and ANQGSEA. CDR3 length: 14 amino acids. The V and J ends lost 6 bases and 3 bases respectively, with 16 bases between them.